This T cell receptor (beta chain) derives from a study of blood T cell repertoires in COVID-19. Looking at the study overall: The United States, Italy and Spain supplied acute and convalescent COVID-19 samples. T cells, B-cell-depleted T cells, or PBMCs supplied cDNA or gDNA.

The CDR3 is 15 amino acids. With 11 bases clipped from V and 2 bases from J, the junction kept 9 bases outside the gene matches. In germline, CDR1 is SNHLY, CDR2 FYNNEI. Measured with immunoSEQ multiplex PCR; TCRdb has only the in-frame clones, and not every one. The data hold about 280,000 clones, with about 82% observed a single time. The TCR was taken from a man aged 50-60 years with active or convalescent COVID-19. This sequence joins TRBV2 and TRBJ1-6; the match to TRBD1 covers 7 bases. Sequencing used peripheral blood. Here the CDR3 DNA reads TGTGCCGGAAAGGGACAGTTCACCTATAATTCACCCCTCCACTTT. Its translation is CAGKGQFTYNSPLHF.